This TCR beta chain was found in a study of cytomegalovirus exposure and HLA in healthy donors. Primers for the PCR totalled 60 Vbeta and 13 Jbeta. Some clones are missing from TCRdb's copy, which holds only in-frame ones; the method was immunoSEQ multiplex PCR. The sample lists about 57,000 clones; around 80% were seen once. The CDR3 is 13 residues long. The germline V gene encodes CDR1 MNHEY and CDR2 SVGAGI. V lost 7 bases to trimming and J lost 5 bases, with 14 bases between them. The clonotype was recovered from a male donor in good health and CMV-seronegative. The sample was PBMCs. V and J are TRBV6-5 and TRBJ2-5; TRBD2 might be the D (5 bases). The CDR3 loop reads CASTLGQRETQYF. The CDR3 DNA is TGTGCCAGCACATTAGGGCAGCGGGAGACCCAGTACTTC.